These 10 T cell receptor beta chains originate from one sample sequenced in a study of cytomegalovirus exposure and HLA in healthy donors. The PCR ran on 60 Vbeta and 13 Jbeta primers. Libraries were prepared by immunoSEQ multiplex PCR; TCRdb keeps only in-frame clonotypes and omits some of them. The sample has about 50,000 clones; the top ten hold approximately 1.2%. Sequenced material: PBMCs. The receptors shown here come from a middle-aged woman in good health and CMV-seronegative.

This chain links TRBV6-1 with TRBJ1-1; no definite D call. The V end lost 5 bases, the J end lost 7 bases, and 8 bases lay between the germline ends. CDR1 and CDR2 (germline): MNHNS, SASEGT. This CDR3 has 11 amino acids. The CDR3 reads CASSPLFEAFF. DNA for the CDR3: TGTGCCAGCAGTCCCTTATTTGAAGCTTTCTTT.

The chain carries TRBV28 and TRBJ2-1, with D tentatively TRBD1 (5 bases). This CDR3 is built from 13 residues. Trimming left V 3 bases short and J 8 bases short, with 11 bases between. The germline V gene has CDR1 MDHEN and CDR2 SYDVKM. The CDR3 DNA reads TGTGCCAGCAGTTTTCGTTTAGGGGATGAGCAGTTCTTC. This gives the protein CASSFRLGDEQFF.

Here the CDR3 reads CASSLRPSYEQYF. The DNA for the CDR3 is TGTGCCAGCAGTTTACGACCTAGCTACGAGCAGTACTTC. This rearrangement joins TRBV27 to TRBJ2-7; D is uncertain. This CDR3 contains 13 residues. V shed 2 bases and J shed 3 bases, with 8 bases lying between them. The germline V gene has CDR1 MNHEY and CDR2 SMNVEV (reference sequence).

The chain carries TRBV5-1 and TRBJ1-1, with D perhaps matching TRBD1 (6 bases). This CDR3 spans 16 amino acids. The germline V gene encodes CDR1 SGHRS and CDR2 YFSETQ. V lost 3 bases to trimming and J lost 4 bases, with 19 bases between them. The CDR3 DNA reads as TGCGCCAGCAGCTCACTAGGGGGGGAAACGAGCACTGAAGCTTTCTTT. Its translation: CASSSLGGETSTEAFF.

Written as DNA, the CDR3 is TGTGCCAGCAGCCCTAGACAGGGGCCCTACGAGCAGTACTTC. Its protein product is CASSPRQGPYEQYF. The chain uses TRBV4-2 and TRBJ2-7; TRBD1 aligns across 8 bases. The germline V gene encodes CDR1 LGHNA and CDR2 YNFKEQ. This CDR3 comprises 14 residues. J was trimmed by 2 bases and V by 4 bases; bases with no gene match: 4.

The chain couples TRBV27 to TRBJ1-1; 11 bases are shared with TRBD1. Germline loops: CDR1 MNHEY, CDR2 SMNVEV (reference sequence). The CDR3 loop spans 15 amino acids. The trim removed 1 base at V and 4 bases at J, leaving 2 bases unmatched. The CDR3 is CASSLLGTGGTEAFF. CDR3 bases: TGTGCCAGCAGTTTATTGGGGACAGGGGGCACTGAAGCTTTCTTT.

The chain combines TRBV6-1 with TRBJ1-2; no definite D call. Germline CDR1 MNHNS, CDR2 SASEGT. The CDR3 totals 11 residues. V dropped 4 bases and J dropped 4 bases, with 4 bases sitting between them. The DNA of the CDR3 is TGTGCCAGCAGTGCCTTCTATGGCTACACCTTC. This codes for CASSAFYGYTF.

The V call is TRBV25-1, the J call TRBJ2-7; possible D gene TRBD2, 6 bases. Trimming removed 1 base at V and 2 bases at J, with 6 bases between. CDR1 is MGHDK, CDR2 SYGVNS, per germline. This CDR3 has 13 amino acids. CDR3 sequence reads: CASSESSAYEQYF. The CDR3 region has the DNA TGTGCCAGCAGTGAATCTAGCGCCTACGAGCAGTACTTC.

The chain couples TRBV7-8 to TRBJ2-5; a possible D gene is TRBD1 (6 bases). Germline assignment: CDR1 SGHVS and CDR2 FQNEAQ. The CDR3 is 13 amino acids. The germline V and J ends were trimmed by 6 bases and 0 bases, with 8 bases remaining between them. As DNA, the CDR3 is TGTGCCAGCAGAGACAGGAACCAAGAGACCCAGTACTTC. It specifies CASRDRNQETQYF.

This chain connects TRBV27 to TRBJ1-2, with D perhaps TRBD1 (5 bases). The CDR3 contains 14 residues. V was shortened by 0 bases and J by 4 bases, with 9 bases between the two germline ends. Germline V gene data show CDR1 as MNHEY and CDR2 as SMNVEV (reference sequence). The CDR3: CASSLSQGPYGYTF. The CDR3 DNA is TGTGCCAGCAGTTTATCCCAGGGCCCCTATGGCTACACCTTC.